This T cell receptor (beta chain) was sequenced for a study of T cell repertoires in cytomegalovirus infection. Whole-study findings and limits: The ex vivo response showed dominance by HLA-C-restricted CMV-specific TCR beta clonotypes.

TCRdb ran MiXCR on the reads and lists one entry per CDR3 protein. The repertoire consists of 300,000 to 450,000 distinct CDR3 sequences, with about a sixth occurring once and the leading ten covering approximately 10%. At least ten counts were recorded for this clonotype. What it binds is not known. The CDR3 is 16 amino acids. Looked up from germline, CDR1 is SGHVS and CDR2 is FQNEAQ. V dropped 4 bases and J dropped 4; count of bases not matched to a gene: 12. The sample consisted of PBMCs. This TCR came from a human donor in good health (CMV status not recorded). Some clones in this sample may be carry-over from other donors' samples. V usage is TRBV7-8 and J usage is TRBJ2-5, with TRBD2 matching 7 bases. CDR3 residues: CASSSRAGRGSETQYF. CDR3 DNA sequence: TGTGCCAGCAGCTCGAGAGCGGGACGGGGATCAGAGACCCAGTACTTC.